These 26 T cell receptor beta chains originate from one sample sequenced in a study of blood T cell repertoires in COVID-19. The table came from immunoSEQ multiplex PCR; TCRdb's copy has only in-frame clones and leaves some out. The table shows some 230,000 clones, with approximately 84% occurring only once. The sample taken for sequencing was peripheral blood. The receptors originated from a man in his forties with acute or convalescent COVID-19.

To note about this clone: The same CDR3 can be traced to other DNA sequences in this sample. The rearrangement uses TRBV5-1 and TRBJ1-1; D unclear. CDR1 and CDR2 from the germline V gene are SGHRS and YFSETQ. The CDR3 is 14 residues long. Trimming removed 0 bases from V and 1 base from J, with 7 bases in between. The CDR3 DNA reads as TGCGCCAGCAGCTTGGGGCCGGGGAACACTGAAGCTTTCTTT. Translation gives CASSLGPGNTEAFF.

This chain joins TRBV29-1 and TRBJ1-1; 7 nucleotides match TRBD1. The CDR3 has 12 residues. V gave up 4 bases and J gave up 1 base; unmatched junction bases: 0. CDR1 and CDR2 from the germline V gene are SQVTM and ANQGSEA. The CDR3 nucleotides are TGCAGCGTTGGGACAGGGAACACTGAAGCTTTCTTT. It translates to CSVGTGNTEAFF.

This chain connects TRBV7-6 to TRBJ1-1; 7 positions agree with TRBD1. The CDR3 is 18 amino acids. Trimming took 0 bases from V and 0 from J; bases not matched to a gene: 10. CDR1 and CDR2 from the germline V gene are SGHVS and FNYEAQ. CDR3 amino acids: CASSLARPGDSLNTEAFF. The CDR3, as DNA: TGTGCCAGCAGCTTAGCCCGCCCCGGGGACAGCCTGAACACTGAAGCTTTCTTT.

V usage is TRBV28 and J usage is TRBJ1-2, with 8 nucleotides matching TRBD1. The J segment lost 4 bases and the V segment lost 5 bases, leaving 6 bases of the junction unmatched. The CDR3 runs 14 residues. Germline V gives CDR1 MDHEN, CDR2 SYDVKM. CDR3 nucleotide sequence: TGTGCCAGCAGTATCCGGACAGGGAGCTATGGCTACACCTTC. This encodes CASSIRTGSYGYTF.

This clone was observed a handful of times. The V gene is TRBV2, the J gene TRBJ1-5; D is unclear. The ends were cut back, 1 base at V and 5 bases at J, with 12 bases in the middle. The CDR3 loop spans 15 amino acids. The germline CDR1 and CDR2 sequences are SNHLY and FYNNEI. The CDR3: CASSEDGRTYQPQHF. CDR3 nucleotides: TGTGCCAGCAGTGAAGATGGGAGGACCTATCAGCCCCAGCATTTT.

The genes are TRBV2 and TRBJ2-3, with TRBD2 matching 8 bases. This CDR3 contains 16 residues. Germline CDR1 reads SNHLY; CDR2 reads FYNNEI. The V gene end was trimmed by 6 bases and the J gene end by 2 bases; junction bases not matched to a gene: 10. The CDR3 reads CASRSQGRGATDTQYF. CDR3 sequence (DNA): TGTGCCAGCAGGTCGCAGGGGCGGGGGGCCACAGATACGCAGTATTTT.

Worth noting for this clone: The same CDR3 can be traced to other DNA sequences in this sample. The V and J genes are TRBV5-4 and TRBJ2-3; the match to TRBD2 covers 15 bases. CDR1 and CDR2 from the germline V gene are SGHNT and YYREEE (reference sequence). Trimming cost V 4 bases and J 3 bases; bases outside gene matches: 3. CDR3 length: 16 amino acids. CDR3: CASSLGLAGGTDTQYF. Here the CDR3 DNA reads TGTGCCAGCAGCCTCGGACTAGCGGGGGGGACAGATACGCAGTATTTT. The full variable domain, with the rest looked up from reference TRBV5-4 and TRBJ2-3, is ETGVTQSPTHLIKTRGQQVTLRCSSQSGHNTVSWYQQALGQGPQFIFQYYREEENGRGNFPPRFSGLQFPNYSSELNVNALELDDSALYLCASSLGLAGGTDTQYFGPGTRLTVL.

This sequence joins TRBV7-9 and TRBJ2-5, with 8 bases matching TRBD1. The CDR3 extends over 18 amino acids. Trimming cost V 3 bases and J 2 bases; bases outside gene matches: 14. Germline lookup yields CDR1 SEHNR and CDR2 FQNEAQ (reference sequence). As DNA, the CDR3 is TGTGCCAGCAGCTTCAACCTCTACGACAGGGGTGGACAAGAGACCCAGTACTTC. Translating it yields CASSFNLYDRGGQETQYF.

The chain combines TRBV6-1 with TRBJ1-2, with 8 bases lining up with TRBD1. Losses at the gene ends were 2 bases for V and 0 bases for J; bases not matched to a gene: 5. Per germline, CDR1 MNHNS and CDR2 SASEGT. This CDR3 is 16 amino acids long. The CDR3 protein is CASSEQGALANYGYTF. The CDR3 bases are TGTGCCAGCAGTGAACAGGGGGCTTTAGCTAACTATGGCTACACCTTC.

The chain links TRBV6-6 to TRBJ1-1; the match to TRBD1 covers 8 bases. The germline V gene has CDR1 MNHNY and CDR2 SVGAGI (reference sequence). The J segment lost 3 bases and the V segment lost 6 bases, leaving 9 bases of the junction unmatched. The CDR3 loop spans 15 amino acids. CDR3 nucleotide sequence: TGTGCCAGCAGGAAACCAGGGGGCGCAGACACTGAAGCTTTCTTT. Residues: CASRKPGGADTEAFF.

This CDR3 is CASSPGLAGGPGDTQYF. The CDR3 DNA is TGTGCCAGCTCACCGGGACTAGCGGGGGGGCCCGGTGATACGCAGTATTTT. This chain uses TRBV18 with TRBJ2-3, with TRBD2 matching over 16 bases. The germline CDR1 and CDR2 sequences are KGHSH and LQKENI. The junction had 6 bases not matched to a gene; V was cut back by 3 bases and J by 6 bases. The length of the CDR3 is 17 residues.

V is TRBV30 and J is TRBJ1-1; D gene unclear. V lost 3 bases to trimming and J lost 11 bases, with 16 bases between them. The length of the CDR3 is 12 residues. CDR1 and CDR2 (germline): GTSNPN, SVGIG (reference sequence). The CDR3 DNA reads TGTGCCTGGAGCCATCCCCCCATCGGTGCTTTCTTT. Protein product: CAWSHPPIGAFF.

The CDR3 reads CASSPPTGIGSPLHF. Here the CDR3 DNA reads TGTGCCAGCTCACCACCGACAGGGATCGGTTCACCCCTCCACTTT. V usage is TRBV18 and J usage is TRBJ1-6, with 7 bases aligning to TRBD1. This CDR3 has 15 residues. Germline CDR1 is KGHSH and CDR2 is LQKENI. Unmatched junction bases numbered 5, after V lost 0 bases and J lost 9 bases.

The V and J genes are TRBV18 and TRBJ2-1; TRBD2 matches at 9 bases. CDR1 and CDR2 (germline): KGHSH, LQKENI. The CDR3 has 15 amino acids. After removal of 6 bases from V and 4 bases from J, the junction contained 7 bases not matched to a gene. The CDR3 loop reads CASSTGGGVYNEQFF. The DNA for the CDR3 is TGTGCCAGCTCCACCGGCGGGGGGGTATACAATGAGCAGTTCTTC. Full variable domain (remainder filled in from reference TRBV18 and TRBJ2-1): NAGVMQNPRHLVRRRGQEARLRCSPMKGHSHVYWYRQLPEEGLKFMVYLQKENIIDESGMPKERFSAEFPKEGPSILRIQQVVRGDSAAYFCASSTGGGVYNEQFFGPGTRLTVL.

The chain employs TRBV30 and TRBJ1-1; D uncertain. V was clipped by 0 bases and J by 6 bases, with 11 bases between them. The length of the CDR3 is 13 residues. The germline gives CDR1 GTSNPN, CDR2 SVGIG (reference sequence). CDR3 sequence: CAWSVQKRPEAFF. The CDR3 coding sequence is TGTGCCTGGAGTGTACAGAAACGGCCTGAAGCTTTCTTT. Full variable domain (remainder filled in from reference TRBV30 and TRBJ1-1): SQTIHQWPATLVQPVGSPLSLECTVEGTSNPNLYWYRQAAGRGLQLLFYSVGIGQISSEVPQNLSASRPQDRQFILSSKKLLLSDSGFYLCAWSVQKRPEAFFGQGTRLTVV.

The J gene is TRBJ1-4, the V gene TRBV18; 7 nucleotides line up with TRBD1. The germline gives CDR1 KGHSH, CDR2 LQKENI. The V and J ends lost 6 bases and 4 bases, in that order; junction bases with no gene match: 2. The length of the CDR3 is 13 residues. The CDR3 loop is CASSDRVNEKLFF. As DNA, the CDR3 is TGTGCCAGCTCCGACAGGGTTAATGAAAAACTGTTTTTT.

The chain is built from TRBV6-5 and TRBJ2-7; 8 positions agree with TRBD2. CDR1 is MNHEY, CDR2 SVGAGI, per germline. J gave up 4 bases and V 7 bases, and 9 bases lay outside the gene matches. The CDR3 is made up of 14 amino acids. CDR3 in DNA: TGTGCCAGCATTCGGCAGCGGGGGTGGTACGAGCAGTACTTC. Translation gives CASIRQRGWYEQYF.

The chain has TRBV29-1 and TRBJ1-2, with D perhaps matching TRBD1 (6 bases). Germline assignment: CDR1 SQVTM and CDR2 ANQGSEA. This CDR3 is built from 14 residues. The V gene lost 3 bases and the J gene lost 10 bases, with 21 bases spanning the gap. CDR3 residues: CSVDTKQGRRDYTF. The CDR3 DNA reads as TGCAGCGTTGACACGAAACAGGGTAGGCGTGACTACACCTTC. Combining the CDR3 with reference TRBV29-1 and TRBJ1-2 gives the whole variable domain SAVISQKPSRDICQRGTSLTIQCQVDSQVTMMFWYRQQPGQSLTLIATANQGSEATYESGFVIDKFPISRPNLTFSTLTVSNMSPEDSSIYLCSVDTKQGRRDYTFGSGTRLTVV.

This chain's CDR3 is CASSPVGTDSPLHF. The CDR3 DNA reads TGTGCCAGCAGTCCCGTCGGGACAGATTCACCCCTCCACTTT. This sequence joins TRBV6-5 and TRBJ1-6; TRBD1 agrees at 7 bases. With V trimmed by 5 bases and J by 8 bases, 6 bases remained unmatched. Germline CDR1 is MNHEY and CDR2 is SVGAGI. This CDR3 region has 14 residues.

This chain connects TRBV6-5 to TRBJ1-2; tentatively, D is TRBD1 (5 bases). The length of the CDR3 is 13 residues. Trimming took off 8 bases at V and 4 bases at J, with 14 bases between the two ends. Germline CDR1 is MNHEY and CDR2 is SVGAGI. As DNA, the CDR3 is TGTGCCAGCGGATTCGGGGGTACCTATGGCTACACCTTC. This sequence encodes CASGFGGTYGYTF.

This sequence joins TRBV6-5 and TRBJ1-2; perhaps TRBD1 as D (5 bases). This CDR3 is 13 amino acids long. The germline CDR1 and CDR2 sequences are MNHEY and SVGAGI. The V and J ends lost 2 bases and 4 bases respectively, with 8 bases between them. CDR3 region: CASSYGASYGYTF. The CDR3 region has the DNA TGTGCCAGCAGTTACGGGGCTTCCTATGGCTACACCTTC.

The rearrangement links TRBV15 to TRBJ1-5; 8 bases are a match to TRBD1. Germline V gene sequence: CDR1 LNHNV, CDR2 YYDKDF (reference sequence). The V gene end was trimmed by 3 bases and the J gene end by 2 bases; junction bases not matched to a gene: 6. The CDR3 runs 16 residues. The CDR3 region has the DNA TGTGCCACCAGCAGGGGGCAGGGGGCCGGCAATCAGCCCCAGCATTTT. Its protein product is CATSRGQGAGNQPQHF. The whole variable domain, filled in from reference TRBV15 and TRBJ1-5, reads DAMVIQNPRYQVTQFGKPVTLSCSQTLNHNVMYWYQQKSSQAPKLLFHYYDKDFNNEADTPDNFQSRRPNTSFCFLDIRSPGLGDTAMYLCATSRGQGAGNQPQHFGDGTRLSIL.

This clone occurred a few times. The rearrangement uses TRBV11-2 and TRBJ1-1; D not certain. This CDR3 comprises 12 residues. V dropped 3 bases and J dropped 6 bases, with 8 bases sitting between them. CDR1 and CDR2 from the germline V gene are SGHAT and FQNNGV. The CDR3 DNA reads TGTGCCAGCAGCTTTCAGGTATCTGAAGCTTTCTTT. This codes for CASSFQVSEAFF.

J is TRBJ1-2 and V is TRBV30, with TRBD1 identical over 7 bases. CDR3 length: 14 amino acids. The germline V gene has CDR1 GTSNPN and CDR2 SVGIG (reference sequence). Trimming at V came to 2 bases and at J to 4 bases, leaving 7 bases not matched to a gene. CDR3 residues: CAWSTGEKIYGYTF. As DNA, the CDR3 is TGTGCCTGGAGTACAGGGGAGAAGATCTATGGCTACACCTTC.

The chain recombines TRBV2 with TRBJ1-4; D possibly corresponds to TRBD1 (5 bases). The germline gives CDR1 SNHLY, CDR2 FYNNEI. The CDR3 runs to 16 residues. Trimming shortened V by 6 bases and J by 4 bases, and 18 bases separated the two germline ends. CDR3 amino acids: CASSSRGLGNNEKLFF. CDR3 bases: TGTGCCAGCAGCTCAAGGGGACTGGGAAATAATGAAAAACTGTTTTTT. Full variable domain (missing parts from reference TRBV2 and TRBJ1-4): EPEVTQTPSHQVTQMGQEVILRCVPISNHLYFYWYRQILGQKVEFLVSFYNNEISEKSEIFDDQFSVERPDGSNFTLKIRSTKLEDSAMYFCASSSRGLGNNEKLFFGSGTQLSVL.

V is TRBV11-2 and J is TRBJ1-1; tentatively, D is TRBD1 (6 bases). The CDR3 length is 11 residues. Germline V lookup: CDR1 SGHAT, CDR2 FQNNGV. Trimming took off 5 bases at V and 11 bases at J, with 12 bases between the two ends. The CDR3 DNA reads TGTGCCAGCAGCCAGGGGTTGGGGGCTTTCTTT. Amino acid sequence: CASSQGLGAFF.